The entry below describes one TCR beta chain. Antigen: not known. The data originate from a study of metastatic and nonmetastatic thyroid tumors. Study-level findings and limits: Benign nodules were reported to have significantly lower TCR beta diversity than malignant thyroid tumors, in blood and tumor.

All patients were treatment-naive before thyroid surgery. TCRdb reprocessed the PCR reads via MiXCR. The profile shows under 35,000 clones, roughly 23% of them singletons. CDR1 and CDR2 from the germline V gene are MNHNS and SASEGT. This CDR3 has 15 residues. The V gene end was trimmed by 6 bases and the J gene end by 4 bases; junction bases not matched to a gene: 10. The J gene is TRBJ1-2, the V gene TRBV6-1, with 8 nucleotides matching TRBD1. Input material: blood. The source is a female donor with papillary thyroid cancer or a benign thyroid nodule (not recorded which). Some clones in this sample may be carry-over from other donors' samples. The CDR3 here is CASRSTGGRVYGYTF. For the CDR3, the DNA is TGTGCCAGCAGAAGTACAGGGGGTCGGGTCTATGGCTACACCTTC.